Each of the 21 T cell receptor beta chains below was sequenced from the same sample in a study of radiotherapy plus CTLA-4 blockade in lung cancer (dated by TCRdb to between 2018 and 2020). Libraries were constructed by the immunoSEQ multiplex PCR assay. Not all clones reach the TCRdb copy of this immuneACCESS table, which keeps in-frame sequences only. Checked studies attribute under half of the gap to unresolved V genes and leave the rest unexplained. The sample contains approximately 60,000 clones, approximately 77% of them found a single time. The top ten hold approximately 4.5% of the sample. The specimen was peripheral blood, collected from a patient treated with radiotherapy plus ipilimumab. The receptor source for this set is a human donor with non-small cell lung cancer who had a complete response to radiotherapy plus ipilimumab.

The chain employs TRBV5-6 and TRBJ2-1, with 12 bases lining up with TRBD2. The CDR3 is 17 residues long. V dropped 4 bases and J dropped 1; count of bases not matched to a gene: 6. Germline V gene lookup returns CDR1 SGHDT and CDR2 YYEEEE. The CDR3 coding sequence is TGTGCCAGCAGCCCGAGGGGGACTAGCGGGTCCTACAATGAGCAGTTCTTC. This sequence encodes CASSPRGTSGSYNEQFF. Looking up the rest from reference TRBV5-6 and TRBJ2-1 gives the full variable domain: DAGVTQSPTHLIKTRGQQVTLRCSPKSGHDTVSWYQQALGQGPQFIFQYYEEEERQRGNFPDRFSGHQFPNYSSELNVNALLLGDSALYLCASSPRGTSGSYNEQFFGPGTRLTVL.

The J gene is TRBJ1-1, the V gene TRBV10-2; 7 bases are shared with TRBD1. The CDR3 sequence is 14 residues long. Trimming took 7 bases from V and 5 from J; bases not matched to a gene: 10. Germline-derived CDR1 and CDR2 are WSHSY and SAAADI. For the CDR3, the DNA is TGCGCCAGCACTCTACAGGGGAGCTTGACTGAAGCTTTCTTT. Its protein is CASTLQGSLTEAFF.

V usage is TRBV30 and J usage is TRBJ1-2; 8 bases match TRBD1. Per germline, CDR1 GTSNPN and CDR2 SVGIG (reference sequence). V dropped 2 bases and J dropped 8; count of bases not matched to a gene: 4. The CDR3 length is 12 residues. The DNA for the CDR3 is TGTGCCTGGAGTCGGACAGGGCTCGGCTACACCTTC. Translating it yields CAWSRTGLGYTF.

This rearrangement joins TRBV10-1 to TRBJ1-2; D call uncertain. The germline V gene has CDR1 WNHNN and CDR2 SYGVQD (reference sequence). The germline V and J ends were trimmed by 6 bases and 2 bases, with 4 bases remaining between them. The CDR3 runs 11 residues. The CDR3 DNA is TGCGCCAGCAGGACAAACTATGGCTACACCTTC. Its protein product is CASRTNYGYTF.

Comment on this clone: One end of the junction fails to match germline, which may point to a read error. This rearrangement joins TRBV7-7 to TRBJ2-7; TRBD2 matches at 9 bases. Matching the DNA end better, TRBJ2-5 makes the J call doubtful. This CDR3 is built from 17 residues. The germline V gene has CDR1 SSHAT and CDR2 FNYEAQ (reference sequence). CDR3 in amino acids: CASSLARRVAGEETQYF. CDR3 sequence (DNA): TGTGCTAGCAGCTTAGCGCGGAGGGTAGCGGGGGAAGAGACCCAGTACTTC.

The CDR3 coding sequence is TGCAGCGTTGAAGAGTTGGGGGCGGGGAATGAAAAACTGTTTTTT. It specifies CSVEELGAGNEKLFF. This rearrangement joins TRBV29-1 to TRBJ1-4; TRBD1 might be the D (6 bases). Per germline, CDR1 SQVTM and CDR2 ANQGSEA. Between the trimmed V and J ends, which lost 0 bases and 5 bases, there was a span of 13 bases. CDR3 length: 15 residues.

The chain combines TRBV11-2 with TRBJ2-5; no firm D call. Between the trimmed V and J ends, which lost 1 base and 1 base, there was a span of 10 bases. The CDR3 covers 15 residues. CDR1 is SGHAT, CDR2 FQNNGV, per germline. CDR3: CASSLGGSGQETQYF. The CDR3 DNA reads TGTGCCAGCAGCTTAGGGGGTAGTGGCCAAGAGACCCAGTACTTC.

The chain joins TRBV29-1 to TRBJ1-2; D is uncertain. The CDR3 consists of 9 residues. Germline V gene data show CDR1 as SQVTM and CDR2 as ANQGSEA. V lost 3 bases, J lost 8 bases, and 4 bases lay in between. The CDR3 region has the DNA TGCAGCGTTGACAAAGGCTACACCTTC. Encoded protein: CSVDKGYTF.

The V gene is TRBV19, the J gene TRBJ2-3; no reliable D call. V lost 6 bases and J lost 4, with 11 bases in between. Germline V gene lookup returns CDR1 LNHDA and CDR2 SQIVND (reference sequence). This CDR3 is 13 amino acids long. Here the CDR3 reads CASSFDGPDTQYF. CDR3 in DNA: TGTGCCAGTAGCTTCGATGGTCCAGATACGCAGTATTTT.

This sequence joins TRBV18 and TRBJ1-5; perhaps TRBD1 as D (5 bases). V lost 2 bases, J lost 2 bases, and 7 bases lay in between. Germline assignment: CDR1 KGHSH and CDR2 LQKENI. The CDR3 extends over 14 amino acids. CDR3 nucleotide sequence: TGTGCCAGCTCACCAGGGGGAGGCAATCAGCCCCAGCATTTT. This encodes CASSPGGGNQPQHF. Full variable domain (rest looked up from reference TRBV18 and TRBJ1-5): NAGVMQNPRHLVRRRGQEARLRCSPMKGHSHVYWYRQLPEEGLKFMVYLQKENIIDESGMPKERFSAEFPKEGPSILRIQQVVRGDSAAYFCASSPGGGNQPQHFGDGTRLSIL.

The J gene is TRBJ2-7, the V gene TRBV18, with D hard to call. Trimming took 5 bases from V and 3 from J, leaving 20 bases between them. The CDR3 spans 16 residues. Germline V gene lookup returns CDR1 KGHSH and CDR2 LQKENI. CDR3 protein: CASSALIRGNNYEQYF. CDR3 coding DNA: TGTGCCAGCTCAGCCCTAATCCGTGGAAACAACTACGAGCAGTACTTC.

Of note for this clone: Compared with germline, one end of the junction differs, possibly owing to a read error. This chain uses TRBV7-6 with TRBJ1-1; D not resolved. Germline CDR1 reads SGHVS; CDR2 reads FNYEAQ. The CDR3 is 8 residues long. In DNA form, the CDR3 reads TGTGCCAGCAGCCCCCGCCGCTTT. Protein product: CASSPRRF.

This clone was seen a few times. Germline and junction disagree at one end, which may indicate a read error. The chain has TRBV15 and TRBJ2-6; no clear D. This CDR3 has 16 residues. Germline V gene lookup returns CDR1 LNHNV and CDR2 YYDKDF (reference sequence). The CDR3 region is CATSGESLSGANVLTF. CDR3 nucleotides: TGTGCCACCAGCGGAGAAAGCCTCTCTGGGGCCAACGTCCTGACTTTC.

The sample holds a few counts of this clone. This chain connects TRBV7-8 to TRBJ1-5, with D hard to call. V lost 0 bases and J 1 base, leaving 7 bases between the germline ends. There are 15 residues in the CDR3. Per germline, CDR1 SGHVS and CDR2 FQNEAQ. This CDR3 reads CASSLALGSNQPQHF. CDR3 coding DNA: TGTGCCAGCAGCTTAGCGTTGGGAAGCAATCAGCCCCAGCATTTT.

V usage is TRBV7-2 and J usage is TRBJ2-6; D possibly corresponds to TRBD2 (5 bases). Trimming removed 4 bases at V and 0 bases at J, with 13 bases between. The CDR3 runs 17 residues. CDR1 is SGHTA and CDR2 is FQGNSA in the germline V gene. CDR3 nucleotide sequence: TGTGCCAGCAGCTACAGCGGAGGCAACTCTGGGGCCAACGTCCTGACTTTC. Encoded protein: CASSYSGGNSGANVLTF. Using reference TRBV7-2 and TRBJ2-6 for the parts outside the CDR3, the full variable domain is GAGVSQSPSNKVTEKGKDVELRCDPISGHTALYWYRQSLGQGLEFLIYFQGNSAPDKSGLPSDRFSAERTGGSVSTLTIQRTQQEDSAVYLCASSYSGGNSGANVLTFGAGSRLTVL.

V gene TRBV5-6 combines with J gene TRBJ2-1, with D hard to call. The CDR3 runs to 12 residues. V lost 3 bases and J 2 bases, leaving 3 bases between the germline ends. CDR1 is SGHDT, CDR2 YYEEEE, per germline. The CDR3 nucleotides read TGTGCCAGCAGCTCAGCCTACAATGAGCAGTTCTTC. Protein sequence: CASSSAYNEQFF.

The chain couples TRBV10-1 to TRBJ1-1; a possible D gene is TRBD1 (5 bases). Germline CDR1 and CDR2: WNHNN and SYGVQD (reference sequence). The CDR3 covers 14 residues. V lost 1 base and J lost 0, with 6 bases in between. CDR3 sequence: CASSEYRMNTEAFF. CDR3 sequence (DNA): TGCGCCAGCAGTGAGTACAGGATGAACACTGAAGCTTTCTTT.

The CDR3: CASSQTGVVSNQPQHF. The CDR3 DNA is TGTGCCAGCAGCCAGACAGGGGTAGTTAGCAATCAGCCCCAGCATTTT. J is TRBJ1-5 and V is TRBV14; 8 bases match TRBD1. The CDR3 is 16 residues long. Germline CDR1 reads SGHDN; CDR2 reads FVKESK. Losses at the gene ends were 3 bases for V and 0 bases for J; bases not matched to a gene: 4.

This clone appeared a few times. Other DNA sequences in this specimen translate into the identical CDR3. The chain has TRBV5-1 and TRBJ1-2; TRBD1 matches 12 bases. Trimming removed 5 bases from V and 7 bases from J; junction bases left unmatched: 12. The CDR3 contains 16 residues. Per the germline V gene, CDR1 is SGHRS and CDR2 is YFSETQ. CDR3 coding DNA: TGCGCCAGCAGGCCTGGGACAGGGGGCCTCGGGGGTGGCTACACCTTC. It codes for CASRPGTGGLGGGYTF.

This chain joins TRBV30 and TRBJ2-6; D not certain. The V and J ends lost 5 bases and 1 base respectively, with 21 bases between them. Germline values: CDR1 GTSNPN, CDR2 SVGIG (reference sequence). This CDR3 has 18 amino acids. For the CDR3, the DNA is TGTGCCTGGGACGTTACTTACACCACAACATCTGGGGCCAACGTCCTGACTTTC. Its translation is CAWDVTYTTTSGANVLTF.

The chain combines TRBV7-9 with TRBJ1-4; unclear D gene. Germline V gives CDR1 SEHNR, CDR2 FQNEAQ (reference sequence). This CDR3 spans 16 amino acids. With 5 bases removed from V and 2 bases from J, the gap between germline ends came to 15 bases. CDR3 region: CASSQAALSTNEKLFF. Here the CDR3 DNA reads TGTGCCAGCAGCCAAGCAGCCTTATCCACTAATGAAAAACTGTTTTTT.